The 17 T cell receptor beta chains reported below all come from one sample, sequenced in a study of cytomegalovirus exposure and HLA in healthy donors. This PCR relied on a set of 60 Vbeta primers and 13 Jbeta primers. Method: immunoSEQ multiplex PCR; TCRdb's copy keeps in-frame clones and lacks some. This sample carries a few hundred thousand clones, over 80% of them seen once, and the ten largest clones take 10%. What was sequenced was PBMCs. The receptors stem from a woman between 50 and 59 years old in good health and CMV-seropositive.

V usage is TRBV9 and J usage is TRBJ2-3, with 9 bases matching TRBD1. V lost 0 bases and J lost 1; bases outside the gene matches: 0. The germline CDR1 and CDR2 sequences are SGDLS and YYNGEE. This CDR3 region has 15 residues. DNA of the CDR3: TGTGCCAGCAGCGTAGGACAGGGGGGCACAGATACGCAGTATTTT. Protein sequence: CASSVGQGGTDTQYF. Drawing the rest from reference TRBV9 and TRBJ2-3, the complete variable domain is DSGVTQTPKHLITATGQRVTLRCSPRSGDLSVYWYQQSLDQGLQFLIQYYNGEERAKGNILERFSAQQFPDLHSELNLSSLELGDSALYFCASSVGQGGTDTQYFGPGTRLTVL.

To note about this clone: An end of the junction does not agree with germline; a read error may underlie this. The V gene is TRBV6-5, the J gene TRBJ2-7; 7 bases agree with TRBD1. This CDR3 is 14 amino acids long. Germline V lookup: CDR1 MNHEY, CDR2 SVGAGI. CDR3 in amino acids: CANSTSDRVGEQYF. CDR3 DNA: TGTGCCAACAGTACCTCCGACAGGGTGGGCGAGCAGTACTTC.

J is TRBJ1-2 and V is TRBV9; D may be TRBD1 (5 bases). Between the trimmed V and J ends, which lost 6 bases and 6 bases, there was a span of 18 bases. Germline loops: CDR1 SGDLS, CDR2 YYNGEE. This CDR3 has 14 residues. The CDR3 coding sequence is TGTGCCAGCACCACCACGGGGGAGGGGCATGGCTACACCTTC. The encoded protein is CASTTTGEGHGYTF.

The CDR3 DNA follows: TGTGCCAGCAGCTTTCAGCGTATCTCTGGAAACACCATATATTTT. Translated, it gives CASSFQRISGNTIYF. The genes are TRBV7-8 and TRBJ1-3; no definite D call. Germline-derived CDR1 and CDR2 are SGHVS and FQNEAQ. CDR3 length: 15 amino acids. Trimming cost V 3 bases and J 0 bases, with 9 bases left between them.

The chain recombines TRBV7-9 with TRBJ1-5; D gene unclear. Germline CDR1 reads SEHNR; CDR2 reads FQNEAQ (reference sequence). The CDR3 has 16 residues. Trimming removed 1 base at V and 6 bases at J, with 16 bases between. The CDR3 DNA reads TGTGCCAGCAGCTTAGGATTACCACGGAGCGGTCAGCCCCAGCATTTT. Its protein product is CASSLGLPRSGQPQHF.

The V call is TRBV29-1, the J call TRBJ2-7; TRBD1 is a possible D gene (5 bases). CDR1 is SQVTM and CDR2 is ANQGSEA in the germline V gene. V gave up 2 bases and J gave up 1 base, with 18 bases separating them. The CDR3 has 16 amino acids. CDR3 protein: CSVEIPRAGKSYEQYF. The CDR3 DNA sequence: TGCAGCGTTGAAATACCTCGGGCAGGGAAATCCTACGAGCAGTACTTC.

V and J are TRBV13 and TRBJ2-7; possible D gene TRBD2, 6 bases. The V end lost 5 bases, the J end lost 5 bases, and 13 bases lay between the germline ends. The CDR3 contains 13 residues. CDR1 is PRHDT, CDR2 FYEKMQ, per germline (reference sequence). The CDR3, as DNA: TGTGCCAGCAGCCCCCGGAGGGGCGACGAGCAGTACTTC. Encoded protein: CASSPRRGDEQYF.

The V call is TRBV29-1, the J call TRBJ2-7, with TRBD1 matching over 9 bases. V dropped 5 bases and J dropped 0; count of bases not matched to a gene: 5. This CDR3 has 14 residues. Germline-derived CDR1 and CDR2 are SQVTM and ANQGSEA. CDR3 sequence (DNA): TGCAGCGTTCCCGGGACAGGGATCTCCTACGAGCAGTACTTC. Translating it yields CSVPGTGISYEQYF.

This clone was seen a few times. The J gene is TRBJ1-4, the V gene TRBV7-2; D is ambiguous. Trimming stripped 3 bases from V and 8 bases from J, with 10 bases between. Germline-derived CDR1 and CDR2 are SGHTA and FQGNSA. The CDR3 extends over 13 amino acids. Here the CDR3 reads CASSFTRGEKLFF. The CDR3 DNA follows: TGTGCCAGCAGCTTCACAAGAGGGGAAAAACTGTTTTTT.

This chain links TRBV30 with TRBJ1-6; D perhaps matches TRBD1 (6 bases). CDR1 is GTSNPN, CDR2 SVGIG, per germline (reference sequence). Trimming removed 3 bases at V and 5 bases at J, with 8 bases between. CDR3 length equals 13 residues. The DNA of the CDR3 is TGTGCCTGGAGAGGACAGAATAATTCACCCCTCCACTTT. Its translation is CAWRGQNNSPLHF.

The rearrangement joins TRBV2 to TRBJ1-1, with 8 bases that match TRBD1. J lost 1 base, V lost 5 bases, and 6 bases had no gene match. The CDR3 consists of 15 residues. Germline loops: CDR1 SNHLY, CDR2 FYNNEI. The CDR3 here is CASSTRTGKNTEAFF. The CDR3 DNA reads as TGTGCCAGCAGTACCCGGACAGGGAAGAACACTGAAGCTTTCTTT. The full variable domain, in which reference TRBV2 and TRBJ1-1 provide the parts outside the CDR3, is EPEVTQTPSHQVTQMGQEVILRCVPISNHLYFYWYRQILGQKVEFLVSFYNNEISEKSEIFDDQFSVERPDGSNFTLKIRSTKLEDSAMYFCASSTRTGKNTEAFFGQGTRLTVV.

The CDR3 DNA reads TGTGCCAGCAGGGAGGACAGCCCACCCTACGAGCAGTACTTC. It encodes CASREDSPPYEQYF. The genes are TRBV6-1 and TRBJ2-7, with D perhaps TRBD1 (6 bases). The CDR3 loop spans 14 amino acids. The V gene's germline CDR1 is MNHNS and CDR2 SASEGT. The V end was cut by 6 bases, the J end by 2 bases, with 14 bases between.

The chain uses TRBV4-1 and TRBJ1-1; tentatively, D is TRBD1 (5 bases). Germline CDR1 MGHRA, CDR2 YSYEKL. The CDR3 extends over 14 amino acids. V was shortened by 2 bases and J by 6 bases, with 13 bases between the two germline ends. The CDR3 coding sequence is TGCGCCAGCAGCCAAAGGGGAAGTGCGGCTGAAGCTTTCTTT. Amino acids: CASSQRGSAAEAFF.

This rearrangement joins TRBV5-1 to TRBJ2-1; D is undetermined. Trimming removed 6 bases from V and 4 bases from J, with 14 bases in between. The CDR3 extends over 14 amino acids. Germline CDR1 SGHRS, CDR2 YFSETQ. CDR3 DNA: TGCGCCAGCAAATCCCTGGAGCCATACAATGAGCAGTTCTTC. Residues: CASKSLEPYNEQFF.

V and J are TRBV7-9 and TRBJ2-1; 12 bases agree with TRBD1. Germline V gene lookup returns CDR1 SEHNR and CDR2 FQNEAQ (reference sequence). The J segment lost 8 bases and the V segment lost 5 bases, leaving 7 bases of the junction unmatched. The CDR3 length is 15 residues. CDR3 protein: CASSHGTGGIYEQFF. The CDR3 coding sequence is TGTGCCAGCAGCCACGGGACAGGGGGCATCTATGAGCAGTTCTTC.

The chain links TRBV11-2 to TRBJ2-7, with 11 bases identical to TRBD2. After removal of 5 bases from V and 2 bases from J, the junction contained 5 bases not matched to a gene. The CDR3 spans 15 residues. In germline, CDR1 is SGHAT, CDR2 FQNNGV. The CDR3 region has the DNA TGTGCCAGCAGCGTAGTAGCGGGGGGGACCTACGAGCAGTACTTC. As protein: CASSVVAGGTYEQYF.

The chain combines TRBV11-2 with TRBJ2-3; D gene unclear. CDR1 is SGHAT, CDR2 FQNNGV, per germline. The CDR3 extends over 12 amino acids. The V end was cut by 5 bases, the J end by 5 bases, with 8 bases between. The CDR3 protein is CASSLVGDTQYF. CDR3 DNA: TGTGCCAGCAGCCTCGTCGGAGATACGCAGTATTTT.